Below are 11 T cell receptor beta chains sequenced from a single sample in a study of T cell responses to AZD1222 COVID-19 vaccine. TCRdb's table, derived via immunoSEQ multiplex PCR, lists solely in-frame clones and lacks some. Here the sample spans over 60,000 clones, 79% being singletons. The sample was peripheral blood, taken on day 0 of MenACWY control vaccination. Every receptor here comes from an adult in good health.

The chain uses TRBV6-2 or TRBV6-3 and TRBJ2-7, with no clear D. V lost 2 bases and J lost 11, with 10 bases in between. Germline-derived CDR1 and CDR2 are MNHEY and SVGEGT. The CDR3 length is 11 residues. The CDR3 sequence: CASSYGLEEYF. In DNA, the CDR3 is TGTGCCAGCAGTTACGGGCTCGAAGAGTACTTC.

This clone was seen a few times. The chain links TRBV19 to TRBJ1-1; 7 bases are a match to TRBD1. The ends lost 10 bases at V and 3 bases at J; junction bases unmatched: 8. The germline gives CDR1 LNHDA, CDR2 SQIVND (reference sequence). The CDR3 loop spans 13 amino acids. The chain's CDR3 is CATGTAGDTEAFF. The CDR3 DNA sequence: TGTGCCACCGGGACAGCCGGGGACACTGAAGCTTTCTTT.

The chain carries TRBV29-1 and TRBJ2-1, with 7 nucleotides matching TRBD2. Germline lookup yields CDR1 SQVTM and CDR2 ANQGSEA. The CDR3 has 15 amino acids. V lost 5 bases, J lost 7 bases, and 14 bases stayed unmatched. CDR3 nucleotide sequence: TGCAGCGTTCGGGTTTCGGGAGGACCATCAAATGAGCAGTTCTTC. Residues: CSVRVSGGPSNEQFF.

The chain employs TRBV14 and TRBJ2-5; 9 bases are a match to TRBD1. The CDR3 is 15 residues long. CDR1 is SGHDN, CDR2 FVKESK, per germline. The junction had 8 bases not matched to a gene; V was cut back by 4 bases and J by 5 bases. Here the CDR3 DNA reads TGTGCCAGCAGCCCGTACAGGGGGCGTGGGGAGACCCAGTACTTC. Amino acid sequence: CASSPYRGRGETQYF.

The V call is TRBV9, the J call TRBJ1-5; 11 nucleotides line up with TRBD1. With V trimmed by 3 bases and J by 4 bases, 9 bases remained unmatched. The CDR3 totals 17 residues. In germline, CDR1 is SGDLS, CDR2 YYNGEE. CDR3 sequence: CASSASPRDRGNQPQHF. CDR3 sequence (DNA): TGTGCCAGCAGCGCCTCCCCCCGGGACAGGGGGAATCAGCCCCAGCATTTT.

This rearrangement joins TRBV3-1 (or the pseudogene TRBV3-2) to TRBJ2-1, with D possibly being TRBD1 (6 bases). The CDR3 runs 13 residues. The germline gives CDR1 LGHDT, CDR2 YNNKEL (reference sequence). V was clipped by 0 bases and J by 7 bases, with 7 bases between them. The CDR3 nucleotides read TGTGCCAGCAGCCAAGATAGGGGGAATGAGCAGTTCTTC. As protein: CASSQDRGNEQFF.

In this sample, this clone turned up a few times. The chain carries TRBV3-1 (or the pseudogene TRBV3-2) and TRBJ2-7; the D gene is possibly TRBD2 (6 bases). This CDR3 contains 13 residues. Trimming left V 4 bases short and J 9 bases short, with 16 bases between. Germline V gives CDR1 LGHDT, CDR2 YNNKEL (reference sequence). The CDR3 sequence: CASSPAGSGGQYF. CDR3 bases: TGTGCCAGCAGCCCTGCAGGGTCCGGGGGGCAGTACTTC.

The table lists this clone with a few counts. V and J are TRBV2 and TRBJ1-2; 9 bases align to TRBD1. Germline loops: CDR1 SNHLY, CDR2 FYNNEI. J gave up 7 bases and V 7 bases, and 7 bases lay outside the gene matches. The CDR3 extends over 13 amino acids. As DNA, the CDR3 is TGTGCCAGCAAGGGACAGGGTCAATCTGGCTACACCTTC. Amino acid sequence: CASKGQGQSGYTF.

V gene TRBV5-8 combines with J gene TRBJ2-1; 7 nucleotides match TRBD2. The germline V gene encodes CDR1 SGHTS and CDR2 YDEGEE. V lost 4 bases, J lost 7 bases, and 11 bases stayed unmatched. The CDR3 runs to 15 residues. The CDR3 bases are TGTGCCAGCAGCGGGTTGGCGGGAGAGTGGAATGAGCAGTTCTTC. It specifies CASSGLAGEWNEQFF.

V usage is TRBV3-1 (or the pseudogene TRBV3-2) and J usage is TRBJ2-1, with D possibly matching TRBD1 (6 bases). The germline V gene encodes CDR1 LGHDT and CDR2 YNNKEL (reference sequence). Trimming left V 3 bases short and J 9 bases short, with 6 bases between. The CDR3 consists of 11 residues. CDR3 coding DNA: TGTGCCAGCAGCCAGGGGGCTGAGCAGTTCTTC. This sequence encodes CASSQGAEQFF.

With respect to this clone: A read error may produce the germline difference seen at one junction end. CDR3 sequence: CASTPGFSVSTLDF. CDR3 nucleotide sequence: TGTGCCAGCACCCCGGGTTTTAGCGTCTCGACCCTGGACTTC. J is TRBJ2-7 and V is TRBV5-6, with a weak D call TRBD2 (5 bases). This CDR3 contains 14 residues. Germline CDR1 is SGHDT and CDR2 is YYEEEE.